This is a list of T cell receptor beta chains from one sample in a study of metastatic and nonmetastatic thyroid tumors. TCRdb reanalyzed the PCR reads with MiXCR. The table shows roughly 20,000 clones, with around 16% occurring only once. Sequencing input: blood. These receptors were collected from a male donor with papillary thyroid cancer or a benign thyroid nodule (not recorded which). Some clones in this sample may be carry-over from other donors' samples. CDR3s include the opening cysteine and the closing phenylalanine or tryptophan. The D gene is left open where the match is weak.

CDR3 protein | V gene | D gene
CASSEGVSYSPLHF | TRBV6-1 | -
CASMQLNYGYTF | TRBV6-1 | -
CASSETNRLYGYTF | TRBV6-1 | -
CASSQATAGYTF | TRBV3-1 | -
CTSSLVRVETQYF | TRBV7-9 | -
CAWRNRGRTEAFF | TRBV30 | TRBD1
CASTPGHSNTEAFF | TRBV19 | -
CASSVGGANVLTF | TRBV9 | -
CASKAPTGFRNQPQHF | TRBV19 | -
CSARIQPNTGELFF | TRBV20-1 | -
CASSRIAGVETQYF | TRBV7-2 | TRBD2
CSAVTGDQPQHF | TRBV20-1 | TRBD1
CASSESGTGEQYF | TRBV10-1 | TRBD1
CASSLALAGAYNEQFF | TRBV7-9 | TRBD2
CASSLGYGVGGYTF | TRBV28 | -
CASSQEDRIGNTIYF | TRBV4-1 | -
CASSVTGGSYNEHFF | TRBV6-1 | -
CSARASQSPEQFF | TRBV20-1 | -
CASSEWRGGDGYGYTF | TRBV6-1 | -
CASSRPRDRFDGTQYF | TRBV28 | TRBD1
CAGLYSTEAFF | TRBV19 | -
CASSLVAETEAFF | TRBV7-9 | -
CASSFTGAACGANVLTF | TRBV28 | TRBD1
CASSLEARYEQYF | TRBV7-8 | -
CASSEDRHEQYF | TRBV6-1 | -
CAGSLWIGTASGEPFF | TRBV11-1 | -
CASSWRAVSNQPQHF | TRBV9 | -
CASSLAGSGSSYNEQFF | TRBV7-2 | TRBD2
CASSLARGRYEQYF | TRBV5-4 | TRBD1
CASSSSHEQYF | TRBV18 | -
CASSLGGANEQFF | TRBV12-3/TRBV12-4 | -
CSVEVPGLRNIQYF | TRBV29-1 | -
CASSPRASNQPQHF | TRBV12-3/TRBV12-4 | -
CASSPGQGADYEQYF | TRBV4-2 | TRBD1
CASSLKGGSGLAGPTYEQYF | TRBV18 | TRBD2
CSARQGTYNEQFF | TRBV20-1 | -
CATSDSRTGGANVLTF | TRBV24-1 | -
CVSSFEAAYGQPQHF | TRBV28 | -
CSASPESTQYF | TRBV20-1 | -
CASKLGHNYNEQFF | TRBV27 | -
CASSQRRGRLYEQYF | TRBV11-1 | TRBD1
CASSLGTRTSGRATDTQYF | TRBV11-3 | TRBD2
CASRGAWAIGAANTQYF | TRBV27 | -
CASSLGDRGNEQFF | TRBV5-6 | TRBD1
CASGLTVSHEQYF | TRBV28 | -
CAWSRRTGGTRANVLTF | TRBV30 | TRBD1
CASSLEGSRSYEQYF | TRBV27 | -